The next 23 T cell receptor beta chains were all read from a single sample in a study of blood T cell repertoires in COVID-19. Measured with immunoSEQ multiplex PCR; TCRdb has only the in-frame clones, and not every one. The table has tens of thousands of clones, around 86% seen once. Sequenced: peripheral blood. Every receptor here comes from a human donor in a cohort sampled during active COVID-19.

The J gene is TRBJ2-7, the V gene TRBV5-1; 8 bases are a match to TRBD2. With 2 bases clipped from V and 5 bases from J, the junction kept 6 bases outside the gene matches. CDR1 and CDR2 (germline): SGHRS, YFSETQ. The CDR3 totals 14 residues. The CDR3 is CASSFGGAGNEQYF. CDR3 nucleotides: TGCGCCAGCAGCTTCGGGGGGGCCGGGAACGAGCAGTACTTC.

The gene calls are TRBV24-1 and TRBJ2-7; the match to TRBD1 covers 9 bases. V gave up 2 bases and J gave up 3 bases; unmatched junction bases: 7. CDR1 and CDR2 (germline): KGHDR, SFDVKD. The CDR3 consists of 16 residues. CDR3 nucleotide sequence: TGTGCCACCAGTGATTCCGCGACAGGGGGAGTCTACGAGCAGTACTTC. Its translation: CATSDSATGGVYEQYF.

The genes are TRBV18 and TRBJ2-7; no clear D. Trimming removed 1 base from V and 5 bases from J, with 15 bases in between. This CDR3 is built from 15 residues. The germline V gene encodes CDR1 KGHSH and CDR2 LQKENI. The CDR3 DNA reads TGTGCCAGCTCACCACGATCGTCAGGTATGAACGAGCAGTACTTC. Translating it yields CASSPRSSGMNEQYF.

The V and J genes are TRBV27 and TRBJ2-7, with D possibly matching TRBD2 (6 bases). Deletions cut 7 bases from V and 3 bases from J, with 16 bases between. This CDR3 spans 14 amino acids. Per the germline V gene, CDR1 is MNHEY and CDR2 is SMNVEV (reference sequence). CDR3 in amino acids: CASKGGGASYEQYF. CDR3 in DNA: TGTGCCAGCAAGGGTGGCGGGGCTAGCTACGAGCAGTACTTC.

The rearrangement uses TRBV19 and TRBJ2-6; the D gene is possibly TRBD1 (5 bases). The CDR3 loop spans 18 amino acids. CDR1 is LNHDA, CDR2 SQIVND, per germline (reference sequence). V lost 3 bases to trimming and J lost 0 bases, with 15 bases between them. CDR3 amino acids: CASSIGDSLYSGANVLTF. The CDR3, as DNA: TGTGCCAGTAGTATTGGCGACAGTCTTTACTCTGGGGCCAACGTCCTGACTTTC.

Notes on this clone: Mismatch with germline at one junction end may stem from a read error. V gene TRBV7-7 combines with J gene TRBJ1-3; TRBD1 agrees at 9 bases. CDR1 is SSHAT, CDR2 FNYEAQ, per germline (reference sequence). This CDR3 region has 16 residues. In nucleotides, the CDR3 is TGTGCTAGCAGCCCGGGACAGGGAGACTCTGGAAACACCATATATTTT. Its protein product is CASSPGQGDSGNTIYF.

This clone was observed a handful of times. The chain uses TRBV6-6 and TRBJ1-4; the D is unclear. Per germline, CDR1 MNHNY and CDR2 SVGAGI (reference sequence). CDR3 length equals 14 residues. Trimming left V 6 bases short and J 4 bases short, with 12 bases between. CDR3 DNA: TGTGCCAGCAGATCGGACGGGAATAATGAAAAACTGTTTTTT. It codes for CASRSDGNNEKLFF.

The chain carries TRBV15 and TRBJ2-7; 12 bases line up with TRBD2. In germline, CDR1 is LNHNV, CDR2 YYDKDF (reference sequence). Trimming removed 2 bases from V and 4 bases from J; junction bases left unmatched: 6. The CDR3 length is 16 residues. CDR3 region: CATSRSAGTSGYEQYF. In DNA, the CDR3 is TGTGCCACCAGCAGATCCGCCGGGACTAGCGGGTACGAGCAGTACTTC.

The table lists this clone with a count of one. This rearrangement joins TRBV29-1 to TRBJ1-2, with 7 bases aligning to TRBD1. Germline CDR1 SQVTM, CDR2 ANQGSEA. V trimming: 6 bases; J trimming: 7 bases; junction bases outside the gene matches: 14. The CDR3 is 14 residues long. The CDR3 loop is CSVPQGGRISGYTF. The CDR3 nucleotides read TGCAGCGTCCCCCAGGGGGGTAGGATTTCTGGCTACACCTTC.

This clone was recorded once. This chain uses TRBV6-1 with TRBJ2-7; 10 nucleotides line up with TRBD1. The CDR3 extends over 15 amino acids. J lost 2 bases, V lost 3 bases, and 4 bases had no gene match. The germline V gene encodes CDR1 MNHNS and CDR2 SASEGT. DNA of the CDR3: TGTGCCAGCAGTGACCGACAGGGGGCCACCTACGAGCAGTACTTC. This gives the protein CASSDRQGATYEQYF.

This clone has more than one count but fewer than ten. CDR3 region: CASSLTGFLFKSSYNSPLHF. The CDR3 DNA reads as TGTGCCAGCAGCTTGACAGGGTTCCTTTTTAAGAGCTCCTATAATTCACCCCTCCACTTT. The rearrangement joins TRBV6-6 to TRBJ1-6, with 7 bases aligning to TRBD1. The junction had 17 bases not matched to a gene; V was cut back by 6 bases and J by 0 bases. The CDR3 loop spans 20 amino acids. In germline, CDR1 is MNHNY, CDR2 SVGAGI (reference sequence).

V and J are TRBV4-1 and TRBJ1-1, with a tentative D call TRBD1 (6 bases). CDR1 is MGHRA, CDR2 YSYEKL, per germline. The CDR3 has 17 residues. Between the trimmed V and J ends, which lost 3 bases and 1 base, there was a span of 18 bases. This chain's CDR3 is CASSQLGSGTPNTEAFF. CDR3 nucleotides: TGCGCCAGCAGCCAGCTGGGTTCCGGGACACCGAACACTGAAGCTTTCTTT.

The chain carries TRBV5-1 and TRBJ1-1; D is possibly TRBD1 (6 bases). V was clipped by 0 bases and J by 4 bases, with 16 bases between them. Germline CDR1 is SGHRS and CDR2 is YFSETQ. CDR3 length: 16 amino acids. The CDR3 loop is CASSLGGGFTPTEAFF. The CDR3 DNA is TGCGCCAGCAGCTTGGGAGGGGGATTTACTCCCACTGAAGCTTTCTTT.

In its sample, this clone was seen once. The gene calls are TRBV14 and TRBJ1-2; tentative D call: TRBD1 (6 bases). Germline loops: CDR1 SGHDN, CDR2 FVKESK. The CDR3 is 18 amino acids. Trimming removed 3 bases at V and 3 bases at J, with 23 bases between. The CDR3 protein is CASSQYRGGGINYYGYTF. Written as DNA, the CDR3 is TGTGCCAGCAGCCAGTATCGGGGAGGGGGGATCAACTACTATGGCTACACCTTC. Full variable domain (rest looked up from reference TRBV14 and TRBJ1-2): EAGVTQFPSHSVIEKGQTVTLRCDPISGHDNLYWYRRVMGKEIKFLLHFVKESKQDESGMPNNRFLAERTGGTYSTLKVQPAELEDSGVYFCASSQYRGGGINYYGYTFGSGTRLTVV.

This clone was recorded a few times. This chain uses TRBV5-5 with TRBJ2-1; the match to TRBD1 covers 7 bases. The CDR3 is 15 amino acids. The germline CDR1 and CDR2 sequences are SGHKS and YYEKEE (reference sequence). After removal of 4 bases from V and 5 bases from J, the junction contained 9 bases not matched to a gene. The CDR3 here is CASSVGTEANNEQFF. The CDR3 DNA sequence: TGTGCCAGCAGCGTCGGGACAGAGGCAAACAATGAGCAGTTCTTC.

This chain links TRBV12-3 or TRBV12-4 with TRBJ1-2; D ambiguous. Deletions cut 5 bases from V and 8 bases from J, with 15 bases between. The CDR3 has 13 residues. CDR3 in amino acids: CASSPSSSGGYTF. The CDR3 nucleotides are TGTGCCAGCAGTCCGTCTTCCTCGGGAGGCTACACCTTC.

The chain joins TRBV25-1 to TRBJ2-7, with a tentative D call TRBD1 (7 bases). V lost 4 bases to trimming and J lost 2 bases, with 12 bases between them. Germline CDR1 reads MGHDK; CDR2 reads SYGVNS. The CDR3 is 14 amino acids. CDR3 protein: CASSGGDSAYEQYF. The CDR3 coding sequence is TGTGCCAGCAGTGGGGGGGACAGCGCCTACGAGCAGTACTTC.

The chain joins TRBV5-6 to TRBJ2-7; 7 positions match TRBD2. Germline values: CDR1 SGHDT, CDR2 YYEEEE. The V and J ends lost 4 bases and 2 bases, in that order; junction bases with no gene match: 6. This CDR3 region has 14 residues. The CDR3 sequence: CASSGGGLTYEQYF. CDR3 DNA sequence: TGTGCCAGCAGCGGCGGGGGACTGACCTACGAGCAGTACTTC.

The chain recombines TRBV11-2 with TRBJ1-1, with a possible D match to TRBD1 (5 bases). V was shortened by 1 base and J by 3 bases, with 15 bases between the two germline ends. CDR3 length equals 16 residues. CDR1 is SGHAT and CDR2 is FQNNGV in the germline V gene. CDR3 DNA sequence: TGTGCCAGCAGCTTAGGGATTCAGGGCGTGGACACTGAAGCTTTCTTT. Its translation: CASSLGIQGVDTEAFF.

J is TRBJ1-4 and V is TRBV6-5; TRBD1 agrees at 7 bases. This CDR3 comprises 15 residues. Trimming removed 2 bases from V and 4 bases from J; junction bases left unmatched: 4. The germline gives CDR1 MNHEY, CDR2 SVGAGI. The CDR3, as DNA: TGTGCCAGCAGTTACAGGGCAGGGGGTAATGAAAAACTGTTTTTT. The encoded protein is CASSYRAGGNEKLFF.

The V call is TRBV4-1, the J call TRBJ1-5; D is unclear. V was pared by 4 bases and J by 1 base, with 11 bases between. This CDR3 is 15 amino acids long. Germline CDR1 MGHRA, CDR2 YSYEKL. CDR3 amino acids: CASSLAELSNQPQHF. The DNA of the CDR3 is TGCGCCAGCAGCCTAGCCGAGTTGAGCAATCAGCCCCAGCATTTT.

V is TRBV7-6 and J is TRBJ2-7, with 10 positions matching TRBD1. The CDR3 is 16 residues long. Germline V lookup: CDR1 SGHVS, CDR2 FNYEAQ. Trimming cost V 5 bases and J 3 bases; bases outside gene matches: 10. The CDR3 DNA reads as TGTGCCAGCAGCCTGGCCTTCGGACAGGGGGACTACGAGCAGTACTTC. Its protein is CASSLAFGQGDYEQYF.

The V and J genes are TRBV9 and TRBJ1-3, with D hard to call. CDR3 length: 15 residues. Germline V lookup: CDR1 SGDLS, CDR2 YYNGEE. V was clipped by 0 bases and J by 4 bases, with 11 bases between them. Written as DNA, the CDR3 is TGTGCCAGCAGCGTAGAGGGTTCGGGGGGAAACACCATATATTTT. Translated, it gives CASSVEGSGGNTIYF.